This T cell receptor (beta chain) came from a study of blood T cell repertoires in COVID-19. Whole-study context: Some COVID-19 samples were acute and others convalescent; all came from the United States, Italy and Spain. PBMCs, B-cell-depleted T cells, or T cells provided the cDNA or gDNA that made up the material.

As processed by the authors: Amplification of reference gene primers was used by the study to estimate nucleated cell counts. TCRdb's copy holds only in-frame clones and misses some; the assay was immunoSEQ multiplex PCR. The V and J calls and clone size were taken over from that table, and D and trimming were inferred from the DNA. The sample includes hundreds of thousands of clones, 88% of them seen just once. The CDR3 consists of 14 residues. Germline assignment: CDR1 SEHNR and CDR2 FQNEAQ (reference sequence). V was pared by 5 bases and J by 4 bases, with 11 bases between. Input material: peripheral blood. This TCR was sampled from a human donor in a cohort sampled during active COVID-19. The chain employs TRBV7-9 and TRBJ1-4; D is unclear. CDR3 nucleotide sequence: TGTGCCAGCAGCCCCCCAGGAAATAATGAAAAACTGTTTTTT. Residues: CASSPPGNNEKLFF.